Listed below are T cell receptor beta chains from one sample, sequenced in a study of CD8+ T cells in alopecia areata. The protocol was immunoSEQ multiplex PCR, while the TCRdb copy is restricted to in-frame clones and leaves out a portion. Seen here are 130,000 to 150,000 clones, less than 65% observed once, and the top ten hold about 40%. Sequencing input: CD8+ T cells sorted from blood. These receptors originate from a human donor in good health. Both conserved end residues are part of each CDR3. Fields, in order: J gene, D gene, V gene, CDR3 protein. D genes are given only for firm matches.

TRBJ2-7,NA,TRBV7-9,CASSQQGTYEQYF
TRBJ2-7,NA,TRBV7-9,CASSLTAYEQYF
TRBJ2-7,TRBD2,TRBV4-1,CASSQFDWTSPYEQYF
TRBJ2-5,TRBD2,TRBV7-9,CASSATGGIETQYF
TRBJ2-1,NA,TRBV5-4,CASSSGTAPYNEQFF
TRBJ1-1,NA,TRBV29-1,CSVEARARTDGGTEAFF
TRBJ2-1,NA,TRBV11-2,CASSTNNEQFF
TRBJ1-4,NA,TRBV29-1,CSVEAQGVSNEKLFF
TRBJ2-7,NA,TRBV6-1,CASSDRESYEQYF
TRBJ2-5,NA,TRBV6-5,CASTPFRGEETQYF
TRBJ1-1,NA,TRBV27,CASSLGGGRTEAFF
TRBJ2-3,TRBD2,TRBV2,CASSEILAGADTQYF
TRBJ2-1,NA,TRBV27,CASSLYNEQFF
TRBJ1-1,NA,TRBV27,CASSLSSGGERVTEAFF
TRBJ2-7,NA,TRBV27,CASSPRRGNSYEQYF
TRBJ1-4,NA,TRBV9,CASSVDSSNEKLFF